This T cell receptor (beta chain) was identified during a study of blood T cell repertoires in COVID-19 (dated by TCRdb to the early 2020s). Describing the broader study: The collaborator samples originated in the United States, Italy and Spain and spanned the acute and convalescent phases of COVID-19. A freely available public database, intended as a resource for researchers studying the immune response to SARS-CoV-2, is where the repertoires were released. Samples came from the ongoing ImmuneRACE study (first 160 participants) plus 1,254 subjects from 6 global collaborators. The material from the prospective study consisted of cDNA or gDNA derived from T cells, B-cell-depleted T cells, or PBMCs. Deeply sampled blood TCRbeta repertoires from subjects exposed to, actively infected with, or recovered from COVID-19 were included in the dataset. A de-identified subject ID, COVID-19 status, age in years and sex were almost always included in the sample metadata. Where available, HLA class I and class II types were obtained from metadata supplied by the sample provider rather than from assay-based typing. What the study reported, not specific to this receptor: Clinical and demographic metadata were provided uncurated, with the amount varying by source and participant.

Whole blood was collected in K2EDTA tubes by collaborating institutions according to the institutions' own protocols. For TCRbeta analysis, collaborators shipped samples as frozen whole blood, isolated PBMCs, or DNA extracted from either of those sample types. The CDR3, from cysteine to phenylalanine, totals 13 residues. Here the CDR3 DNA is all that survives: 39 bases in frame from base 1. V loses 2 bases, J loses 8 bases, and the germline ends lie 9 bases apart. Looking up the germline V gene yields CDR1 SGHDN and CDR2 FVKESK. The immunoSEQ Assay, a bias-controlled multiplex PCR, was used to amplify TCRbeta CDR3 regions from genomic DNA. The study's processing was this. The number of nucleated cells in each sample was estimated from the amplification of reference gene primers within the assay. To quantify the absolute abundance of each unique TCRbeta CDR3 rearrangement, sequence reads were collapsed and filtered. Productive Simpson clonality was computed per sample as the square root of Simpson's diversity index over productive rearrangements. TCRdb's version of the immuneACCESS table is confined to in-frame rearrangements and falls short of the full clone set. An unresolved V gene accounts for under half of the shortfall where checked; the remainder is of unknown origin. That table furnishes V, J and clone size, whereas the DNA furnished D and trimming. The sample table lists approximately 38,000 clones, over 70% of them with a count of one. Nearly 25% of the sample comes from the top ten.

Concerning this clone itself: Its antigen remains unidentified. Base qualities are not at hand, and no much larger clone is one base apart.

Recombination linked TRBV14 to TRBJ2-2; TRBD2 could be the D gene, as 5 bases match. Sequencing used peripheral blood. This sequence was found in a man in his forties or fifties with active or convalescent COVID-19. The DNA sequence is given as TGTGCCAGCAGCCAACCTATAGCGGGGGAGCTGTTTTTT. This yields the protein CASSQPIAGELFF.